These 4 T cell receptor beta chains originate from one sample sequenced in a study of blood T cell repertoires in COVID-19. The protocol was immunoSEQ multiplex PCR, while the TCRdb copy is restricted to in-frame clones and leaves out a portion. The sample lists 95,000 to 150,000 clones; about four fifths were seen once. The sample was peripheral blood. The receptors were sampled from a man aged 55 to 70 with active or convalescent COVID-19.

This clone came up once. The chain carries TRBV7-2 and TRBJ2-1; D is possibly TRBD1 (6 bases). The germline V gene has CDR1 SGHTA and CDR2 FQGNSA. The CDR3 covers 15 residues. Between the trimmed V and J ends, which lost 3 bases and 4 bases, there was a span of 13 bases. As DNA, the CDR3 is TGTGCCAGCAGCTTTGATAGAGGGGGTTACAATGAGCAGTTCTTC. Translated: CASSFDRGGYNEQFF.

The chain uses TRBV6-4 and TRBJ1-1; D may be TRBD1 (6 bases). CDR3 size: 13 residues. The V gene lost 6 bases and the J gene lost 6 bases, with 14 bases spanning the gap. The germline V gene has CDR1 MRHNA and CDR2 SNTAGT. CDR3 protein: CASRNRVFAEAFF. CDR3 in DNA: TGTGCCAGCAGGAACAGGGTTTTCGCTGAAGCTTTCTTT.

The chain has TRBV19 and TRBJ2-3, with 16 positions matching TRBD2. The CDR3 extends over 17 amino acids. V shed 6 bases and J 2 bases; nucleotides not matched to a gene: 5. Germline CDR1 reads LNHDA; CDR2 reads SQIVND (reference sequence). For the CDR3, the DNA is TGTGCCAGTAGGCCCGGGACTAGCGGGAGGGCCACAGATACGCAGTATTTT. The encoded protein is CASRPGTSGRATDTQYF.

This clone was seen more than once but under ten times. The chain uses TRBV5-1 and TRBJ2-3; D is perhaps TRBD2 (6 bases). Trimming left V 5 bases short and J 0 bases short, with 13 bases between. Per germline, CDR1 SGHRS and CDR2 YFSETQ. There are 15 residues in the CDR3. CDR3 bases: TGCGCCAGCAGTATCAGCGGGTATAGCACAGATACGCAGTATTTT. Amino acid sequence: CASSISGYSTDTQYF.